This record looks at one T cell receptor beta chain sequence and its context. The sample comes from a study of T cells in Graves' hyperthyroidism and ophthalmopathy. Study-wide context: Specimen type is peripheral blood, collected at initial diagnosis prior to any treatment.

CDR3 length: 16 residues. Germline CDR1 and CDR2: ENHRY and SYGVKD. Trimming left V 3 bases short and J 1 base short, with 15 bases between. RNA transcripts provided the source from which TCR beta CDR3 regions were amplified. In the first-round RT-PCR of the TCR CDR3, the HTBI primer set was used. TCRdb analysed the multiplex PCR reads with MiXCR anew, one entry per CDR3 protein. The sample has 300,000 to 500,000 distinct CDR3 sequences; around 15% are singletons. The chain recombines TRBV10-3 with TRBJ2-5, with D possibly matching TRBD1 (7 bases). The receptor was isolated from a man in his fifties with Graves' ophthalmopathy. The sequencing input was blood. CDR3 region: CAISEGGTDFQETQYF. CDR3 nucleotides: TGTGCCATCAGTGAAGGGGGGACAGACTTCCAAGAGACCCAGTACTTC.